This TCR beta chain was identified during a study of cytomegalovirus exposure and HLA in healthy donors. About the study: Early release data held 80 million to 100 million unique TCRs from HLA-typed donors.

This clone has more than one count but fewer than ten. Antigen: not known. Study results and caveats: Sequencing depth roughly uniform across donors was assumed in presence/absence analyses. Common viral pathogens (according to a later analysis) appeared linked to several of the most significant clusters. Three CMV-associated chains were confirmed in vitro to be specific for CMV antigens.

Primers for the PCR totalled 60 Vbeta and 13 Jbeta. Some clones are missing from TCRdb's copy, which holds only in-frame ones; the method was immunoSEQ multiplex PCR. The table has 140,000 to 150,000 clones, 82% seen once. The ends lost 4 bases at V and 3 bases at J; junction bases unmatched: 3. CDR1 is SGHVS, CDR2 FQNEAQ, per germline. The CDR3 is made up of 15 amino acids. Sequencing input: PBMCs. V is TRBV7-8 and J is TRBJ1-1; 12 bases align to TRBD1. This receptor was identified in a woman aged 55-69 years in good health and CMV-seropositive. The CDR3 DNA follows: TGTGCCAGCAGCTGGGGACAGGGGGCGGACACTGAAGCTTTCTTT. Protein: CASSWGQGADTEAFF.